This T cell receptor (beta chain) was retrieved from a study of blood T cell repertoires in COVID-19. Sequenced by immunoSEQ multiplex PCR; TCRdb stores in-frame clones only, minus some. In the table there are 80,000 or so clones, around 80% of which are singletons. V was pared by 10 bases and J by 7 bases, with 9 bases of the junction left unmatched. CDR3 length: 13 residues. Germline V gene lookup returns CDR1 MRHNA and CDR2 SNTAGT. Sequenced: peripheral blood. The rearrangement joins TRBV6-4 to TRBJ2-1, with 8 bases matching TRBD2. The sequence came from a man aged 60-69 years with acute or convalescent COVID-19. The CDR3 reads CATAREVGNEQFF. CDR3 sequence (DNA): TGTGCCACCGCGCGGGAGGTTGGAAATGAGCAGTTCTTC.